This T cell receptor beta chain was profiled in a study of blood T cell repertoires in COVID-19. Study as a whole: COVID-19 samples, acute and convalescent, were from the United States, Italy and Spain. PBMCs, B-cell-depleted T cells, or T cells provided the cDNA or gDNA that made up the material.

This CDR3 is 13 amino acids long. Germline V gives CDR1 SGHVS, CDR2 FNYEAQ. V was pared by 4 bases and J by 5 bases, with 8 bases between. Per the study methods: Cell counts per sample came from amplifying reference gene primers. Assay: immunoSEQ multiplex PCR; the TCRdb copy retains only in-frame clones and omits some. That table furnishes V, J and clone size, whereas the DNA furnished D and trimming. The sample lists 200,000 to 250,000 clones, around 90% occurring once. Sequenced sample: peripheral blood. The sequence was obtained from a man in his 60s who had recovered from COVID-19. The gene calls are TRBV7-6 and TRBJ2-2, with no clear D. The CDR3 DNA reads TGTGCCAGCAGCTCCGCCGGGACCGGGGAGCTGTTTTTT. This sequence encodes CASSSAGTGELFF.